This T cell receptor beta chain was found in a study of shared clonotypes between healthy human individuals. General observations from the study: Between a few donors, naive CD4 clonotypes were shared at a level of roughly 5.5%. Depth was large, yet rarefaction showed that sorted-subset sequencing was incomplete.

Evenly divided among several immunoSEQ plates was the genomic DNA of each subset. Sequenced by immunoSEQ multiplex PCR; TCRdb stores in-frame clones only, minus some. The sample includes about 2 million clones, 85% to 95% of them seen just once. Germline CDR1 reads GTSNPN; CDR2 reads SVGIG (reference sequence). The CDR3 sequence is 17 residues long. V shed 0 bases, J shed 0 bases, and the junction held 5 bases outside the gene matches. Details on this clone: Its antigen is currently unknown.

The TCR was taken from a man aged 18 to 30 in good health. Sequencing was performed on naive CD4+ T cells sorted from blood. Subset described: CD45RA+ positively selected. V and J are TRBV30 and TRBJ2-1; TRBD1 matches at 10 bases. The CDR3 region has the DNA TGTGCCTGGAGTGTAGACAGGGGGCCTAGCTCCTACAATGAGCAGTTCTTC. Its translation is CAWSVDRGPSSYNEQFF.